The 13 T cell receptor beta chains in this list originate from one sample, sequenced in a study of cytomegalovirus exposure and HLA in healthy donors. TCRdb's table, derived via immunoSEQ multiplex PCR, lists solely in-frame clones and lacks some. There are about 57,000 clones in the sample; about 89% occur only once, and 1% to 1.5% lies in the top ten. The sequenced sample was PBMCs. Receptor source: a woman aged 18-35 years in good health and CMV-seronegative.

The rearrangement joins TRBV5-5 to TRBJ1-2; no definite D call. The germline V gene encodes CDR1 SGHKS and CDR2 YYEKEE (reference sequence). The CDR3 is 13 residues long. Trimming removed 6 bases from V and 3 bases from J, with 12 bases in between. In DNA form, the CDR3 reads TGTGCCAGCACGACACAATCTTACTATGGCTACACCTTC. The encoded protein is CASTTQSYYGYTF.

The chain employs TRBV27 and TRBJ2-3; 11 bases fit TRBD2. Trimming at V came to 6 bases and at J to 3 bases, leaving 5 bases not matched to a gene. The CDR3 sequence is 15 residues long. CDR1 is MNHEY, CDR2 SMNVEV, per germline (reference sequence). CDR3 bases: TGTGCCAGCAGACTACTAGCGGGAGTGACAGATACGCAGTATTTT. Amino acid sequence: CASRLLAGVTDTQYF.

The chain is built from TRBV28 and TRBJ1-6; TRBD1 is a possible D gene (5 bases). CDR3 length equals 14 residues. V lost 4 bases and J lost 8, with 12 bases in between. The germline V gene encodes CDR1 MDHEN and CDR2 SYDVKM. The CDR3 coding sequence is TGTGCCAGCAGTTCTCAGGGATGGGATTCACCCCTCCACTTT. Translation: CASSSQGWDSPLHF.

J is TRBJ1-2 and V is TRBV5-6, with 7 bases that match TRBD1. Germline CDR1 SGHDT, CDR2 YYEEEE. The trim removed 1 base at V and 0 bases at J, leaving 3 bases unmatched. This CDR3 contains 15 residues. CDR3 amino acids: CASSLRGLANYGYTF. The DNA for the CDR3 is TGTGCCAGCAGCTTGAGGGGGCTAGCTAACTATGGCTACACCTTC.

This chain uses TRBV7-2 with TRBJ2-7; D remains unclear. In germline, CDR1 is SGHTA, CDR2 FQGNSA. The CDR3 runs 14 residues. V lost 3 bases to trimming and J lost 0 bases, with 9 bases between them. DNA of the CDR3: TGTGCCAGCAGCTTGACTCAGATCTCCTACGAGCAGTACTTC. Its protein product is CASSLTQISYEQYF. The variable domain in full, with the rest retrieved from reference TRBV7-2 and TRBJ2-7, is GAGVSQSPSNKVTEKGKDVELRCDPISGHTALYWYRQSLGQGLEFLIYFQGNSAPDKSGLPSDRFSAERTGGSVSTLTIQRTQQEDSAVYLCASSLTQISYEQYFGPGTRLTVT.

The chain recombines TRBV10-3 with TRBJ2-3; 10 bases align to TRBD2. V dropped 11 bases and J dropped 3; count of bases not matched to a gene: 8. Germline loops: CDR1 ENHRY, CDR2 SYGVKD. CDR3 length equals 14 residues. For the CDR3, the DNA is TGTGCCGCCGGAGCGGGGGGGCTAACAGATACGCAGTATTTT. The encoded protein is CAAGAGGLTDTQYF.

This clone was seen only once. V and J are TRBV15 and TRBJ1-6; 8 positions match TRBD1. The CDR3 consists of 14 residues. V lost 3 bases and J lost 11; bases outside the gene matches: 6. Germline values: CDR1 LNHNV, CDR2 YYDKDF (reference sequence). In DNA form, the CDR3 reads TGTGCCACCAGCAGGGACAGGGTCGGTGCACCCCTCCACTTT. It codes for CATSRDRVGAPLHF. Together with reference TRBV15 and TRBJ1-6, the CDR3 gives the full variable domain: DAMVIQNPRYQVTQFGKPVTLSCSQTLNHNVMYWYQQKSSQAPKLLFHYYDKDFNNEADTPDNFQSRRPNTSFCFLDIRSPGLGDTAMYLCATSRDRVGAPLHFGNGTRLTVT.

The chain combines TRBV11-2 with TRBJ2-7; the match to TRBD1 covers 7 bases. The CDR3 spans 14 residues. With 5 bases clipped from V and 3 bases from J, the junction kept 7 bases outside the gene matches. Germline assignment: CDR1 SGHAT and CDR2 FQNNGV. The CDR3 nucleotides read TGTGCCAGCAGCCCATCGGGACAGAACTACGAGCAGTACTTC. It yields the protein CASSPSGQNYEQYF.

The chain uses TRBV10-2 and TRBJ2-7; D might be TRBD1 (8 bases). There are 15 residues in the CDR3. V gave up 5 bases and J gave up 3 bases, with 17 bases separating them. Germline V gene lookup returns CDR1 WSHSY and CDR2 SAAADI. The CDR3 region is CASSRTGGDNYEQYF. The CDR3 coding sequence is TGCGCCAGCAGTCGAACAGGGGGGGACAACTACGAGCAGTACTTC.

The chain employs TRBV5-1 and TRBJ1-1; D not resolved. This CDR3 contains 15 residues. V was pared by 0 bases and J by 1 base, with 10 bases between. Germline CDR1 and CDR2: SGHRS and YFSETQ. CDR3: CASSLAIFRNTEAFF. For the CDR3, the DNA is TGCGCCAGCAGCTTGGCCATCTTCAGGAACACTGAAGCTTTCTTT.

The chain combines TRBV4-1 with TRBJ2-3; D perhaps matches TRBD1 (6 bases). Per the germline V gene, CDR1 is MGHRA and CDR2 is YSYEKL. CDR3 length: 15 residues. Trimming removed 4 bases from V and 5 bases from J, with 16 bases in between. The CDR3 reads CASSLTITGLDTQYF. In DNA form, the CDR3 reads TGCGCCAGCAGCCTAACGATAACAGGGCTAGATACGCAGTATTTT.

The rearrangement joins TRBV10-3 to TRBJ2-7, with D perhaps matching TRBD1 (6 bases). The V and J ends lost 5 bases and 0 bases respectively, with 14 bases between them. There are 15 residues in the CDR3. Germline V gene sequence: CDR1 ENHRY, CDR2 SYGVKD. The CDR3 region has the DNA TGTGCCATCAGTTTTCCAGGGGCAGACTCCTACGAGCAGTACTTC. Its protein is CAISFPGADSYEQYF.

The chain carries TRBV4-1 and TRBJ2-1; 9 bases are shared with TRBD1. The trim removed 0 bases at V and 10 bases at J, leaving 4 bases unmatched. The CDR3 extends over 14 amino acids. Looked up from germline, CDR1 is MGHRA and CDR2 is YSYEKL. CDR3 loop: CASSQDGTGYEQFF. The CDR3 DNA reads TGCGCCAGCAGCCAAGATGGGACAGGGTACGAGCAGTTCTTC.